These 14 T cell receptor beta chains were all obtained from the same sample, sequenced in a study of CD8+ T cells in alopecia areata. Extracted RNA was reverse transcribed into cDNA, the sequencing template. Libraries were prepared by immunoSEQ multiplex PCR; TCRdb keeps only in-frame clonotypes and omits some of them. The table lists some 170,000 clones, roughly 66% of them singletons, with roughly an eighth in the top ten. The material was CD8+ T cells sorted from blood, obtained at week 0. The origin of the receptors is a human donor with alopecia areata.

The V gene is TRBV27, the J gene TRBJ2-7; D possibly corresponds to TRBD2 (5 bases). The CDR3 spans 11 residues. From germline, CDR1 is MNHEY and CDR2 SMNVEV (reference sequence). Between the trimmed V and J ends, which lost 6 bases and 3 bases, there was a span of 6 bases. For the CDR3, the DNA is TGTGCCAGCAGAGGAGGCTACGAGCAGTACTTC. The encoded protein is CASRGGYEQYF.

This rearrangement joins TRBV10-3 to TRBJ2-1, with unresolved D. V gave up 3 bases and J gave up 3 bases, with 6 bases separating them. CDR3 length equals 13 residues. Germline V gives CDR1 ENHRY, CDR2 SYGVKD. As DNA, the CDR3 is TGTGCCATCAGTGATCGACTCTACAATGAGCAGTTCTTC. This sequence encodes CAISDRLYNEQFF.

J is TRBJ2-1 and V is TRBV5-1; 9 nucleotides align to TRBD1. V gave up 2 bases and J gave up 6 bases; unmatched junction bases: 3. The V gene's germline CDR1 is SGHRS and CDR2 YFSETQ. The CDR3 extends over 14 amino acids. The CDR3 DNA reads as TGCGCCAGCAGCTTACAGGGGGCCGCCAATGAGCAGTTCTTC. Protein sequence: CASSLQGAANEQFF.

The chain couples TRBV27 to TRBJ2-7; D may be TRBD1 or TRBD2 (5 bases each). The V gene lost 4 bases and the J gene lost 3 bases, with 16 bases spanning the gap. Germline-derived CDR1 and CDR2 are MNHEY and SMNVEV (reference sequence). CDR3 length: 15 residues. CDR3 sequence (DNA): TGTGCCAGCAGTTCCCCCGGGACGGCTTACTACGAGCAGTACTTC. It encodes CASSSPGTAYYEQYF.

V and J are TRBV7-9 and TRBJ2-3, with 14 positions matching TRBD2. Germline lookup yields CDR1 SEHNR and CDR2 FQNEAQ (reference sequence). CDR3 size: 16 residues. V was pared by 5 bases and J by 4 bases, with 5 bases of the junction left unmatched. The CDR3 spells CASSTLTSGGADTQYF. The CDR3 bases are TGTGCCAGCAGCACGTTGACTAGCGGGGGGGCAGATACGCAGTATTTT.

The CDR3 nucleotides are TGTGCCAGCAGTAACAGGGGGCAATCACCCCTCCACTTT. Residues: CASSNRGQSPLHF. The chain employs TRBV6-5 and TRBJ1-6; 9 bases align to TRBD1. Germline lookup yields CDR1 MNHEY and CDR2 SVGAGI. The CDR3 is 13 amino acids. The ends lost 5 bases at V and 10 bases at J; junction bases unmatched: 3.

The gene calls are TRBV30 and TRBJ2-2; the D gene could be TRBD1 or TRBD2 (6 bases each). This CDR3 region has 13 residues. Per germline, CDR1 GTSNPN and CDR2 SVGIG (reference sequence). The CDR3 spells CAGSGAYTGELFF. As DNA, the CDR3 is TGTGCTGGGTCGGGGGCGTACACCGGGGAGCTGTTTTTT.

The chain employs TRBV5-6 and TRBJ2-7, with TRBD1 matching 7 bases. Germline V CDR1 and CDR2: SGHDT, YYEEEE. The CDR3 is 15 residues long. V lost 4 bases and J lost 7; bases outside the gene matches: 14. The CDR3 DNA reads TGTGCCAGCAGCCAAGGACAGGCTTTCTCCTTTGAGCAGTACTTC. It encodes CASSQGQAFSFEQYF.

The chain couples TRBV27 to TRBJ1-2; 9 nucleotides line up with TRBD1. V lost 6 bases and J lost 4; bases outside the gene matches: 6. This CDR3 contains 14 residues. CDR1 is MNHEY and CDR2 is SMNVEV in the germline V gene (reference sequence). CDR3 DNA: TGTGCCAGCAGCCTCCGGGGACAGGGCTATGGCTACACCTTC. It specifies CASSLRGQGYGYTF.

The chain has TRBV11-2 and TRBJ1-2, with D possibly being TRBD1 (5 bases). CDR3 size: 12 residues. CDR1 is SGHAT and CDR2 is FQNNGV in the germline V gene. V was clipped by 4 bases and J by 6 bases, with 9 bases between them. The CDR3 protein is CASSSGGDGYTF. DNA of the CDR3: TGTGCCAGCAGCTCGGGAGGGGATGGCTACACCTTC. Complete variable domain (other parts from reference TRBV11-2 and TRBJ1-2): EAGVAQSPRYKIIEKRQSVAFWCNPISGHATLYWYQQILGQGPKLLIQFQNNGVVDDSQLPKDRFSAERLKGVDSTLKIQPAKLEDSAVYLCASSSGGDGYTFGSGTRLTVV.

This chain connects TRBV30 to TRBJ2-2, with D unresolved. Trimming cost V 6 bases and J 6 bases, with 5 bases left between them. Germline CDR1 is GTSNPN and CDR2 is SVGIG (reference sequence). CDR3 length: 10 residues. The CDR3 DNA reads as TGTGCCTGTCTTGCCGGGGAGCTGTTTTTT. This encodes CACLAGELFF. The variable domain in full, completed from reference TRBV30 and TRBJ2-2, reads SQTIHQWPATLVQPVGSPLSLECTVEGTSNPNLYWYRQAAGRGLQLLFYSVGIGQISSEVPQNLSASRPQDRQFILSSKKLLLSDSGFYLCACLAGELFFGEGSRLTVL.

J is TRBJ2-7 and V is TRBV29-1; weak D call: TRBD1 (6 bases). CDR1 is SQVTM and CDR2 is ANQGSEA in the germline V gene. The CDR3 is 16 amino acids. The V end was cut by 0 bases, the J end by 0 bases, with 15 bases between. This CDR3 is CSVEDSQGHSSYEQYF. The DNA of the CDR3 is TGCAGCGTTGAAGATTCGCAGGGGCATTCCTCCTACGAGCAGTACTTC.

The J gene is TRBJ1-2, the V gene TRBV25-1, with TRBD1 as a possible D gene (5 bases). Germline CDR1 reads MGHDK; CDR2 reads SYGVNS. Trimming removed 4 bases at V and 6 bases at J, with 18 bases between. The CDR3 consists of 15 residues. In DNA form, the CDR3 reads TGTGCCAGCAGTGGCCGAAAGGGACTGCCTGATGGCTACACCTTC. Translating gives CASSGRKGLPDGYTF.

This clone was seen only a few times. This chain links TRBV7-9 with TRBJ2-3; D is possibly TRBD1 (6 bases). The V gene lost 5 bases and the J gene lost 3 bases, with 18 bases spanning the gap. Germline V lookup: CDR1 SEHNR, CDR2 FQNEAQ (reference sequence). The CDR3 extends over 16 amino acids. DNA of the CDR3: TGTGCCAGCAGCCACCCTTTCCAGGGGTCGACAGATACGCAGTATTTT. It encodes CASSHPFQGSTDTQYF.